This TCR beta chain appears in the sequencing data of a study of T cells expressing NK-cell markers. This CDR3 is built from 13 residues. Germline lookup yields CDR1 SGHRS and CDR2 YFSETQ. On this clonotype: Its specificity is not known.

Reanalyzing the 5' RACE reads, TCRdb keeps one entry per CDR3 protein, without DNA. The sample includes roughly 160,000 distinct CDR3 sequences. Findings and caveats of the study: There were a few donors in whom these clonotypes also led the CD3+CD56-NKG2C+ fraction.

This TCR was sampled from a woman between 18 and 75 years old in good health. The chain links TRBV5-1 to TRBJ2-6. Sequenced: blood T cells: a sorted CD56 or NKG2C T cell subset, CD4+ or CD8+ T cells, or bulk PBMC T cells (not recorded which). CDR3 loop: CASSSQGANVLTF.